This T cell receptor beta chain stems from a study of T cell changes during pregnancy in multiple sclerosis. Generated by immunoSEQ multiplex PCR, the TCRdb table keeps only in-frame clones and is missing some. This table has about 75,000 clones, 94% appearing once. This CDR3 has 14 amino acids. Trimming left V 1 base short and J 2 bases short, with 8 bases between. Germline V gene sequence: CDR1 LNHDA, CDR2 SQIVND (reference sequence). The TCR originated in a female donor with multiple sclerosis, enrolled in a pregnancy study. This chain joins TRBV19 and TRBJ2-5; a possible D gene is TRBD1 (5 bases). Material: CD4+ T cells from peripheral blood mononuclear cells, obtained after pregnancy. The CDR3 reads CASSIGTGQETQYF. The CDR3 nucleotides are TGTGCCAGTAGTATAGGTACAGGACAAGAGACCCAGTACTTC.